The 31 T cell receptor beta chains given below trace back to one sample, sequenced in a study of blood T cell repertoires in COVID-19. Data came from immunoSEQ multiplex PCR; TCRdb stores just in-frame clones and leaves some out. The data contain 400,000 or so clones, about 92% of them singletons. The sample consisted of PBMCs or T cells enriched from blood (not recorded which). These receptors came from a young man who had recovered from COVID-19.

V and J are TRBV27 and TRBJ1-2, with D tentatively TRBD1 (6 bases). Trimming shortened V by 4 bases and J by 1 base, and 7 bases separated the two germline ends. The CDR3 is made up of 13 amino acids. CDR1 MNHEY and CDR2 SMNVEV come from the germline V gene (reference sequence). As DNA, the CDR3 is TGTGCCAGCAGTTCACAGGGTAACTATGGCTACACCTTC. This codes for CASSSQGNYGYTF.

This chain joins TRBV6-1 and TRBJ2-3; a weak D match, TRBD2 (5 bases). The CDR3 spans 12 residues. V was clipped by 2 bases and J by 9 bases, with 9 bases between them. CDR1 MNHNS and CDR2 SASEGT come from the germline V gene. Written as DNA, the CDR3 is TGTGCCAGCAGTGAACTGGGCGGGACGCAGTATTTT. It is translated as CASSELGGTQYF.

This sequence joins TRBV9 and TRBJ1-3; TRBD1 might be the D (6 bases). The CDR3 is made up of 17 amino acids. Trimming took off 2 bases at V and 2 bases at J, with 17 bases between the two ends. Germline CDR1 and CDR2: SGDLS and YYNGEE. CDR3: CASSVDPMGAAGNTIYF. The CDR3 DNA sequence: TGTGCCAGCAGCGTTGACCCGATGGGGGCTGCTGGAAACACCATATATTTT.

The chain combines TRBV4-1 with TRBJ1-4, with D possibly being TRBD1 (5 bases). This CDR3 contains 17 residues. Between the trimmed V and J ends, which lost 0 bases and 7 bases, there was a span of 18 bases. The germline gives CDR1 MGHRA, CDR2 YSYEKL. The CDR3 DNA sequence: TGCGCCAGCAGCCAAGAAGGGGCAGGGTCGGGTCGTGAAAAACTGTTTTTT. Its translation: CASSQEGAGSGREKLFF.

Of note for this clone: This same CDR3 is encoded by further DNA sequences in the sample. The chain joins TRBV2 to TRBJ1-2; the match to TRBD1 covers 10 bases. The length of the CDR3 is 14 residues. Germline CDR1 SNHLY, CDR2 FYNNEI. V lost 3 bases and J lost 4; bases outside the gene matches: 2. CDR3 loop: CASSERTGGYGYTF. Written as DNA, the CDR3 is TGTGCCAGCAGTGAGAGGACAGGGGGCTATGGCTACACCTTC.

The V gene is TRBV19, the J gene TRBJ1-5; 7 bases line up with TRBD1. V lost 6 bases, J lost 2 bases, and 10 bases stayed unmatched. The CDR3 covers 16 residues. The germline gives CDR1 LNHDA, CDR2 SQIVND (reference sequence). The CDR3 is CASSRQGTDGNQPQHF. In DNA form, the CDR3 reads TGTGCCAGTAGCCGACAGGGTACGGATGGCAATCAGCCCCAGCATTTT.

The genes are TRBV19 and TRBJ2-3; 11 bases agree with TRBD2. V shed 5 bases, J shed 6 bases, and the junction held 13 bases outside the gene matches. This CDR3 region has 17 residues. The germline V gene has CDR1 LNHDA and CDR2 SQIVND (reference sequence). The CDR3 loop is CASSPRGSGGAGDTQYF. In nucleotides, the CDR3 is TGTGCCAGTAGTCCCCGGGGTAGCGGGGGGGCCGGGGATACGCAGTATTTT.

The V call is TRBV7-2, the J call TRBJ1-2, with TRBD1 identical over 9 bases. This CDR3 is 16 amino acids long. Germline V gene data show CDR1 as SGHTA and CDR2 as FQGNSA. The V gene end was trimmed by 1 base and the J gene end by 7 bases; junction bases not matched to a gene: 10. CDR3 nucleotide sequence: TGTGCCAGCAGCTTAGGTGGACAGGGGAATTCTCGTGGCTACACCTTC. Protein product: CASSLGGQGNSRGYTF.

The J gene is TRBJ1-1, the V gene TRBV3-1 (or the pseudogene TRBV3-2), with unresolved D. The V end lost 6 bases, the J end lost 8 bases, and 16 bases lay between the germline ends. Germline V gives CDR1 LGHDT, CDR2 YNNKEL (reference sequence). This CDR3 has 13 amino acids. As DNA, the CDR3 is TGTGCCAGCAGTCCTGGACTCTTGTGGGAAGCTTTCTTT. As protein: CASSPGLLWEAFF.

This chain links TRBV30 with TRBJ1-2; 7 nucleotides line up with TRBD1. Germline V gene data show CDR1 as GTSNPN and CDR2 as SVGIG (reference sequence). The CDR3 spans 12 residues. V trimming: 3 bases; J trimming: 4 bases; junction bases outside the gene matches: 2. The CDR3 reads CAWSPGGYGYTF. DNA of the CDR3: TGTGCCTGGAGCCCAGGGGGCTATGGCTACACCTTC.

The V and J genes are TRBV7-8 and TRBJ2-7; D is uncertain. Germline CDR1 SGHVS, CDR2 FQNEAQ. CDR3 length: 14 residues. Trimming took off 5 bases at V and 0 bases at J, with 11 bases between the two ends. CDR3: CASSEREASYEQYF. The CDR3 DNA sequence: TGTGCCAGCAGCGAACGTGAGGCCTCCTACGAGCAGTACTTC.

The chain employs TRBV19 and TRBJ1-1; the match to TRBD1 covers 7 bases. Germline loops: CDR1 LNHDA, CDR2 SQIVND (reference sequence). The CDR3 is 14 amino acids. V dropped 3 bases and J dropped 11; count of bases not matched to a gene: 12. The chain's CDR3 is CASSISDRFLGAFF. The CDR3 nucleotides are TGTGCCAGTAGTATTTCGGACAGGTTCTTAGGGGCTTTCTTT.

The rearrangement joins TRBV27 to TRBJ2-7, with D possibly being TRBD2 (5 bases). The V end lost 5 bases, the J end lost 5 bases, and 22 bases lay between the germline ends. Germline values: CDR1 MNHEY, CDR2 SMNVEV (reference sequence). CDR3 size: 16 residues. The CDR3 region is CASSPLTSGPGDEQYF. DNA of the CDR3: TGTGCCAGCAGTCCTCTAACCTCTGGCCCCGGGGACGAGCAGTACTTC.

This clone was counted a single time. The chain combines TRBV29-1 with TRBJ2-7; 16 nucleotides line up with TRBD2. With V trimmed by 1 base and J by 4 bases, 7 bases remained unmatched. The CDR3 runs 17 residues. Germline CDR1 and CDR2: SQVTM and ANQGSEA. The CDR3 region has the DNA TGCAGCGTTGAAGGATTGGGACTAGCGGGAGGGGATTACGAGCAGTACTTC. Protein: CSVEGLGLAGGDYEQYF.

CDR3 DNA sequence: TGCGCCAGCAGCCAAATAGCGGGGGCGGCTTTCAATGAGCAGTTCTTC. Amino acid sequence: CASSQIAGAAFNEQFF. This chain joins TRBV4-1 and TRBJ2-1, with TRBD2 matching 9 bases. Unmatched junction bases numbered 8, after V lost 2 bases and J lost 6 bases. Germline CDR1 reads MGHRA; CDR2 reads YSYEKL. The CDR3 contains 16 residues.

CDR3 in amino acids: CAISESKWTREGNEQFF. Here the CDR3 DNA reads TGTGCCATCAGTGAGTCTAAATGGACCCGAGAGGGCAATGAGCAGTTCTTC. The chain couples TRBV10-3 to TRBJ2-1; D is perhaps TRBD2 (5 bases). This CDR3 is built from 17 residues. The germline V gene has CDR1 ENHRY and CDR2 SYGVKD. V lost 0 bases to trimming and J lost 6 bases, with 18 bases between them.

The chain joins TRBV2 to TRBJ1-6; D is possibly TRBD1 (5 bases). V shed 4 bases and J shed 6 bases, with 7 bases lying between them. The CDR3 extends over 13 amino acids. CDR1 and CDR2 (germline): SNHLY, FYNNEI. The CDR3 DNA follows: TGTGCCAGCAGTGGACAGAGTAATTCACCCCTCCACTTT. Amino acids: CASSGQSNSPLHF.

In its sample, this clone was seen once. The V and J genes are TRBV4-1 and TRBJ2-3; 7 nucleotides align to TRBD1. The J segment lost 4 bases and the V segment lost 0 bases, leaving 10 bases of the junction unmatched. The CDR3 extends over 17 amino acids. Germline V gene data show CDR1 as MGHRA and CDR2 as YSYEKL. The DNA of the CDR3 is TGCGCCAGCAGCCAAGAATTACAACAGGGGATCGCAGATACGCAGTATTTT. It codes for CASSQELQQGIADTQYF.

This CDR3 is CASSASKRGSEKLFF. The CDR3 coding sequence is TGTGCCAGCAGCGCCTCAAAAAGAGGTAGTGAAAAACTGTTTTTT. The rearrangement uses TRBV7-9 and TRBJ1-4; D unresolved. V lost 5 bases, J lost 7 bases, and 17 bases lay in between. Looked up from germline, CDR1 is SEHNR and CDR2 is FQNEAQ (reference sequence). CDR3 length equals 15 residues.

CDR3 DNA sequence: TGCGCCAGCAGCTTTAGCCCCATCCCCCGGGAGACCCAGTACTTC. Amino acid sequence: CASSFSPIPRETQYF. The V call is TRBV5-1, the J call TRBJ2-5; D is uncertain. V lost 2 bases, J lost 5 bases, and 16 bases lay in between. In germline, CDR1 is SGHRS, CDR2 YFSETQ. The CDR3 sequence is 15 residues long.

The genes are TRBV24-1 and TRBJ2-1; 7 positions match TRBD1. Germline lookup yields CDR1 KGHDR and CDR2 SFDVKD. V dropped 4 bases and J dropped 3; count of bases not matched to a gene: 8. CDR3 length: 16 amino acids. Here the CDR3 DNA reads TGTGCCACCAGTGACCCCACAGGGGAGAACTACAATGAGCAGTTCTTC. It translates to CATSDPTGENYNEQFF.

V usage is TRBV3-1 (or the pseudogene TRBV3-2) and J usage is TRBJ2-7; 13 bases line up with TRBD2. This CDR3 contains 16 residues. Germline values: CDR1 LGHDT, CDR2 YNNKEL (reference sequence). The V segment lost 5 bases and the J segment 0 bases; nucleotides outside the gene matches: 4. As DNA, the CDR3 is TGTGCCAGCAGCTCGACTAGCGGGGGGTCCTCCTACGAGCAGTACTTC. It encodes CASSSTSGGSSYEQYF.

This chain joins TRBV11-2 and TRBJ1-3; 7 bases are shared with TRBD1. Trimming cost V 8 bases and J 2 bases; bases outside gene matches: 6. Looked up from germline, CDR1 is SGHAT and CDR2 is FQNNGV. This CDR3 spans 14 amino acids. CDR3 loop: CASSQGGTGNTIYF. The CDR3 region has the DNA TGTGCCAGCTCCCAGGGGGGAACTGGAAACACCATATATTTT.

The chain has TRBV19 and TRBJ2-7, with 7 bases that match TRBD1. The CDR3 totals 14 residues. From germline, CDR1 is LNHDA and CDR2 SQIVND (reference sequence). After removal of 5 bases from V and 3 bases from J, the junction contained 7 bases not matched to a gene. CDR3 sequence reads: CASSPSTGNYEQYF. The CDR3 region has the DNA TGTGCCAGTAGTCCGTCGACAGGGAACTACGAGCAGTACTTC.

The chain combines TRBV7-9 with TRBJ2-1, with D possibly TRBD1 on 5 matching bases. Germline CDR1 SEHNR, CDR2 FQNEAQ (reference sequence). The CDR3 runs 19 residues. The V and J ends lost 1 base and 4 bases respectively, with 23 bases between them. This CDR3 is CASSLEGLDKLGRYNEQFF. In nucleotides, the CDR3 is TGTGCCAGCAGCTTAGAGGGTCTGGACAAATTGGGGCGGTACAATGAGCAGTTCTTC.

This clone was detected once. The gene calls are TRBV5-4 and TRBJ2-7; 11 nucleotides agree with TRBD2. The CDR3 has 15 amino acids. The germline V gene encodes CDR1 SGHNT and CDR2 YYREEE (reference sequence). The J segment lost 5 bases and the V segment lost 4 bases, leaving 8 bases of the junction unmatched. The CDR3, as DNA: TGTGCCAGCAGCGAACTAGCGGGAGCTTCCCACGAGCAGTACTTC. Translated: CASSELAGASHEQYF.

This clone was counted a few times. The CDR3 spells CAISESVLKGTEAFF. Written as DNA, the CDR3 is TGTGCCATCAGTGAGTCTGTACTGAAGGGGACTGAAGCTTTCTTT. The J gene is TRBJ1-1, the V gene TRBV10-3, with a tentative D call TRBD1 (5 bases). Trimming took off 0 bases at V and 5 bases at J, with 13 bases between the two ends. CDR3 size: 15 residues. Germline V gene sequence: CDR1 ENHRY, CDR2 SYGVKD.

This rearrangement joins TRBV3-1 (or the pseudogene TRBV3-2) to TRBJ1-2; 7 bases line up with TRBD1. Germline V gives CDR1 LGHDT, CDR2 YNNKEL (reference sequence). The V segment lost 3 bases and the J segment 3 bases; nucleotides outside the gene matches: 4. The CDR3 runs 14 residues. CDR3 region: CASSHIGTDYGYTF. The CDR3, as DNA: TGTGCCAGCAGCCATATAGGGACAGACTATGGCTACACCTTC.

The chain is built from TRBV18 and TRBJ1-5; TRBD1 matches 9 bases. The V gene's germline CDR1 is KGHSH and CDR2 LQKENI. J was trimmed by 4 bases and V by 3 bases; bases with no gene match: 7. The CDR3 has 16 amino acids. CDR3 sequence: CASSPAGTGTNQPQHF. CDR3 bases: TGTGCCAGCTCACCTGCCGGGACAGGGACTAATCAGCCCCAGCATTTT. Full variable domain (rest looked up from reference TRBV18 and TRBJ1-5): NAGVMQNPRHLVRRRGQEARLRCSPMKGHSHVYWYRQLPEEGLKFMVYLQKENIIDESGMPKERFSAEFPKEGPSILRIQQVVRGDSAAYFCASSPAGTGTNQPQHFGDGTRLSIL.

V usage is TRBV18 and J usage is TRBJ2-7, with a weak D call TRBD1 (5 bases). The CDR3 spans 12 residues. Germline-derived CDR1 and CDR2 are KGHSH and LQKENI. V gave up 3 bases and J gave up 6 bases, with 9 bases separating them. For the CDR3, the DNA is TGTGCCAGCTCACCCCGTGGGGCCGAGCAGTACTTC. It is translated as CASSPRGAEQYF.

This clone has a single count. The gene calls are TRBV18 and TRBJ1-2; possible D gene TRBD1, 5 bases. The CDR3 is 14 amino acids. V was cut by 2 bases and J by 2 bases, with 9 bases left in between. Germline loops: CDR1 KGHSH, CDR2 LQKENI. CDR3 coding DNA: TGTGCCAGCTCACCAAGCCGACAGAACTATGGCTACACCTTC. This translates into CASSPSRQNYGYTF.